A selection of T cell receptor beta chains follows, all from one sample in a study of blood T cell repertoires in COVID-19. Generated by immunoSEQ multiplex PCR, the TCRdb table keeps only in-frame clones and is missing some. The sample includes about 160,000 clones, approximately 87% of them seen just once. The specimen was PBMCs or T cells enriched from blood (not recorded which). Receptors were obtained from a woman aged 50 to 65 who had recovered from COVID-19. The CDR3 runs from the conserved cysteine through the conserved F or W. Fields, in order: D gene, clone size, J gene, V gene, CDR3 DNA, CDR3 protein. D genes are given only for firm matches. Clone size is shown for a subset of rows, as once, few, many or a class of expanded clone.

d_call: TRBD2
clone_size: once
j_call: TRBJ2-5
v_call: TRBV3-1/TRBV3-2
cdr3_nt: TGTGCCAGCAGCCGGCGGCAGCGGGGGGACCAAGAGACCCAGTACTTC
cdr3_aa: CASSRRQRGDQETQYF

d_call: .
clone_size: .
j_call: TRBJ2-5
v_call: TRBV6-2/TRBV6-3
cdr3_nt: TGTGCCAGCAGTGCGGGGACCGGAGAGACCCAGTACTTC
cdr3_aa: CASSAGTGETQYF

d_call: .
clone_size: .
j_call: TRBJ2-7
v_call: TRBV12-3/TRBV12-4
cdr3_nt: TGTGCCAGCAGTTTAGGGCGACACCAAAGGTTC
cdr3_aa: CASSLGRHQRF

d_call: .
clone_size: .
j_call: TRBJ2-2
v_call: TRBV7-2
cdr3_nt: TGTGCCAGCAGCTTAGGAGGGGGGGGCACCGGGGAGCTGTTTTTT
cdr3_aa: CASSLGGGGTGELFF

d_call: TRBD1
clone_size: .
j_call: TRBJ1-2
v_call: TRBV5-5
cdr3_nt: TGTGCCAGCAGCTTGGGAACGGGGACAGGGTATGGCTACACCTTC
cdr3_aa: CASSLGTGTGYGYTF

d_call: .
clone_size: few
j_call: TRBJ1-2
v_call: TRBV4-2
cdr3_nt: TGTGCCAGCAGCCAAGACGCGGGGGATGGCTACACCTTC
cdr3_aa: CASSQDAGDGYTF

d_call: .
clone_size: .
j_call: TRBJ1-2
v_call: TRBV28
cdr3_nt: TGTGCCAGCAGTTCCTCCTTTAGGGGTGGCTACACCTTC
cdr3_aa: CASSSSFRGGYTF

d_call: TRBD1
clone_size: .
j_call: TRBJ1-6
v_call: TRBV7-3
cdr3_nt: TGTGCCAGCAGCGCGGACAGGGGCTATAATTCACCCCTCCACTTT
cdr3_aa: CASSADRGYNSPLHF

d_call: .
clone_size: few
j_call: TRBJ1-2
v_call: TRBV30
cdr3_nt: TGTGCCTGGACTCATGGGACTTTCTATGGCTACACCTTC
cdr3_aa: CAWTHGTFYGYTF

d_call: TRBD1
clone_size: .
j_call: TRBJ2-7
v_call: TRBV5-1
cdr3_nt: TGCGCCAGCAGCTTGGCCGGACAGGGGGACGAGCAGTACTTC
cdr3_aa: CASSLAGQGDEQYF

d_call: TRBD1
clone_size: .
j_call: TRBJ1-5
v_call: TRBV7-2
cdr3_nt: TGTGCCAGCAGCTTGGGGACAGGGCCCAATCAGCCCCAGCATTTT
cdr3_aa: CASSLGTGPNQPQHF

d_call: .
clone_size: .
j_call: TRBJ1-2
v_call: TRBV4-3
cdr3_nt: TGCGCCAGCAGCCAAGGGCGGCCCTCCTATGGCTACACCTTC
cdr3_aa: CASSQGRPSYGYTF

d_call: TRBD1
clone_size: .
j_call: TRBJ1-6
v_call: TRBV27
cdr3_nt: TGTGCCAGCAGTGTCCAGGGGGATCCACCCCTCCACTTT
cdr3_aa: CASSVQGDPPLHF

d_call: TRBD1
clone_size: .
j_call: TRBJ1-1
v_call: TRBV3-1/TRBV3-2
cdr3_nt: TGTGCCAGCAGCCCAGGCGGGACAGCGAACACTGAAGCTTTCTTT
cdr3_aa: CASSPGGTANTEAFF

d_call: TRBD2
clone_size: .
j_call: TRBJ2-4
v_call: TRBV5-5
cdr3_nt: TGTGCCAGCAGCCAGACTAGCGGGGCGCCCCGGGAGTACTTC
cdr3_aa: CASSQTSGAPREYF

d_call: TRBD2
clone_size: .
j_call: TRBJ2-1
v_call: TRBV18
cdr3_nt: TGTGCCAGCTCCCGCGGGGGGCGAGTTGACAATGAGCAGTTCTTC
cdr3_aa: CASSRGGRVDNEQFF

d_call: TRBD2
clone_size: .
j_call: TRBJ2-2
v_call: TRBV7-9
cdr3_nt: TGTGCCAGCAGCGGACGGGCGGGGGAGACCACCGGGGAGCTGTTTTTT
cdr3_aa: CASSGRAGETTGELFF

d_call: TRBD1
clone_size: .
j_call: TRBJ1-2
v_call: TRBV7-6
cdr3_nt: TGTGCCAGCAGCCAACCGGGACAGGGTCTCCATGGCTACACCTTC
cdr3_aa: CASSQPGQGLHGYTF

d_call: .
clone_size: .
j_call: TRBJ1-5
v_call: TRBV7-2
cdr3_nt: TGTGCCAGCAGCTTAGGGACAGTCAAGCAGCCCCAGCATTTT
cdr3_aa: CASSLGTVKQPQHF

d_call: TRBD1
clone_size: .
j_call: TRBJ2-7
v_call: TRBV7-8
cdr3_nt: TGTGCCAGCAGCTGGGCGGCCGGGACAGGGGCCGAGCAGTACTTC
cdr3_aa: CASSWAAGTGAEQYF

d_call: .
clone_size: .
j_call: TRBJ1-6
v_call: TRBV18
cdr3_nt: TGTGCCAGCTCACTAGAGAATTCACCCCTCCACTTT
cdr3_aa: CASSLENSPLHF

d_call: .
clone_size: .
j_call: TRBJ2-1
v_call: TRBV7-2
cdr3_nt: TGTGCCAGCAGCTTAGCGCAAGGGGTTGAGCAGTTCTTC
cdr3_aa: CASSLAQGVEQFF

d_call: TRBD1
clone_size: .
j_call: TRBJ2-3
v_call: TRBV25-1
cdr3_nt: TGTGCCAGCAGTGAACAGGGGGAAAAGCAGTATTTT
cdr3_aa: CASSEQGEKQYF

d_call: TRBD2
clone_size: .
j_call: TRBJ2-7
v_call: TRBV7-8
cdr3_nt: TGTGCCAGCAGCTTAGCACCTAGCGGGGTCGAGCAGTACTTC
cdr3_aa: CASSLAPSGVEQYF

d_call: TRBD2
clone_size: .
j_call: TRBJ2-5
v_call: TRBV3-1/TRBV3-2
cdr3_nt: TGTGCCAGCAGCATCCCAGCAGAGTTAGCGGGGCTAGAGACCCAGTACTTC
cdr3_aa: CASSIPAELAGLETQYF

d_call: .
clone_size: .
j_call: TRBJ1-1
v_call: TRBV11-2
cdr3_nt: TGTGCCAGCAGCTTAGTGGGGGGGTCCAGGAACACTGAAGCTTTCTTT
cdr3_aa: CASSLVGGSRNTEAFF

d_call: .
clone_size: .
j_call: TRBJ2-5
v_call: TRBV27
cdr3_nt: TGTGCCAGCAGTTTCTTACAGGGTGGACAAGAGACCCAGTACTTC
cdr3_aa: CASSFLQGGQETQYF

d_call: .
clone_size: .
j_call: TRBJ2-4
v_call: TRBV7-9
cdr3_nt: TGTGCCAGCACCTCCTCGCTGGGGCTAGCCAAAAACATTCAGTACTTC
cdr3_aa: CASTSSLGLAKNIQYF

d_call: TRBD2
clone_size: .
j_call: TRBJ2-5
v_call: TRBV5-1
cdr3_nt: TGCGCCAGCAGCCCGGGGGGTCCTACAGGTGAGACCCAGTACTTC
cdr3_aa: CASSPGGPTGETQYF

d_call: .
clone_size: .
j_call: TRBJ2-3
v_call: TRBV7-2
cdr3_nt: TGTGCCAGCAGCTTAGACAGCGGCTTTAGCACAGATACGCAGTATTTT
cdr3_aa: CASSLDSGFSTDTQYF

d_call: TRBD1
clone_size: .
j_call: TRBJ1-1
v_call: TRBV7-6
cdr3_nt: TGTGCCAGCAGCTTAGCCAGGGGGACTGAAGCTTTCTTT
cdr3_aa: CASSLARGTEAFF

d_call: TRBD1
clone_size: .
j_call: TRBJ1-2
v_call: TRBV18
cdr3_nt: TGTGCCAGCTCACCAGGGACAGGGGTAGCTAACTATGGCTACACCTTC
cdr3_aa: CASSPGTGVANYGYTF

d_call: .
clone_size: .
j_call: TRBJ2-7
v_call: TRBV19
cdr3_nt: TGTGCCAGTAGTATGGTCGGGGGGACAGGTTCGGCCGAGCAGTACTTC
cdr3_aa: CASSMVGGTGSAEQYF